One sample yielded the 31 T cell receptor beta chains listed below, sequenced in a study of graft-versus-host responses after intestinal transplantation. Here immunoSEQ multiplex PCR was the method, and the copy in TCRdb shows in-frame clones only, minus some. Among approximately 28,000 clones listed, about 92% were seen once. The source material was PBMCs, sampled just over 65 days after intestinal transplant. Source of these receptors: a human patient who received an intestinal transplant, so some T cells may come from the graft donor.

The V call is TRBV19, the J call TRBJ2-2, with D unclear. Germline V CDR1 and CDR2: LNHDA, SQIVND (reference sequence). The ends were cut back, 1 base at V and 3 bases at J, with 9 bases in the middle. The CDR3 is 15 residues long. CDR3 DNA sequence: TGTGCCAGTAGTATAGGGGTCCTGGACACCGGGGAGCTGTTTTTT. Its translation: CASSIGVLDTGELFF.

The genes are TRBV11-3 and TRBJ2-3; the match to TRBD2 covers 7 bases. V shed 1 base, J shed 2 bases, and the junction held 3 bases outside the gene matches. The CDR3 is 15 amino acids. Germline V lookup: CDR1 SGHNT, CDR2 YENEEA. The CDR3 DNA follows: TGTGCCAGCAGCTTAGCCGCGGGGGACACAGATACGCAGTATTTT. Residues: CASSLAAGDTDTQYF.

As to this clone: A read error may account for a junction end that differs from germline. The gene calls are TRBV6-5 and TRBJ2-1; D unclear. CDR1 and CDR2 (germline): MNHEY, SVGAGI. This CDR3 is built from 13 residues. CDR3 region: CASSPTAYNEQFF. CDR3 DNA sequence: TGTGCCAGCAGTCCCACCGCCTATAATGAGCAGTTCTTC.

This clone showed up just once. The CDR3 DNA follows: TGTGCCAGCAGCTTAGGGGACAGGGCCGACTACGAGCAGTACTTC. Protein: CASSLGDRADYEQYF. This chain uses TRBV7-6 with TRBJ2-7, with 9 bases aligning to TRBD1. Trimming removed 1 base from V and 3 bases from J; junction bases left unmatched: 4. Per germline, CDR1 SGHVS and CDR2 FNYEAQ. The CDR3 extends over 15 amino acids.

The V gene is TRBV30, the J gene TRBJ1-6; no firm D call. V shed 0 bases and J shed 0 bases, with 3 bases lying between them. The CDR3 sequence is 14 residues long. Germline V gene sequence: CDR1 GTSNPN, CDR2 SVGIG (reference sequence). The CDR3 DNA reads TGTGCCTGGAGTGTGAGCTCCTATAATTCACCCCTCCACTTT. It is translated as CAWSVSSYNSPLHF. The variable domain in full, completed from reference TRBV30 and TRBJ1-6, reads SQTIHQWPATLVQPVGSPLSLECTVEGTSNPNLYWYRQAAGRGLQLLFYSVGIGQISSEVPQNLSASRPQDRQFILSSKKLLLSDSGFYLCAWSVSSYNSPLHFGNGTRLTVT.

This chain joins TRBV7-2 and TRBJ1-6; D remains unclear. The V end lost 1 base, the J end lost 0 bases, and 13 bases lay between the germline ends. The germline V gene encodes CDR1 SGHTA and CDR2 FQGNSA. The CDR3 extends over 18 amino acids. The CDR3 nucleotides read TGTGCCAGCAGCTTAGACGAGCTAGTGAGCTCCTATAATTCACCCCTCCACTTT. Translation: CASSLDELVSSYNSPLHF.

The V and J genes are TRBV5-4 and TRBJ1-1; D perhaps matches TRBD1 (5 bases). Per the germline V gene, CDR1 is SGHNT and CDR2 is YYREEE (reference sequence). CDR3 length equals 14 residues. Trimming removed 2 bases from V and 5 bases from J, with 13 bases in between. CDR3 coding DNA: TGTGCCAGCAGCTTAGGAGGGGTGGGGACTGAAGCTTTCTTT. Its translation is CASSLGGVGTEAFF.

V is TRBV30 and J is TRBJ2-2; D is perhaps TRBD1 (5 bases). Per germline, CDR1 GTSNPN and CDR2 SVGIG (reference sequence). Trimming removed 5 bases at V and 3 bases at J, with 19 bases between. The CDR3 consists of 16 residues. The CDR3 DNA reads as TGTGCCTGGGTACCAACTGACAGAGAATACACCGGGGAGCTGTTTTTT. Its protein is CAWVPTDREYTGELFF.

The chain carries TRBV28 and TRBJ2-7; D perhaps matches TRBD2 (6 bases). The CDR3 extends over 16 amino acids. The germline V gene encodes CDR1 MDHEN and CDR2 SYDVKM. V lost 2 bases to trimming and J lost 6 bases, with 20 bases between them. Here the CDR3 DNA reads TGTGCCAGCAGTTTACTGCGCCTAGCGAGAAATTTCGAGCAGTACTTC. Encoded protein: CASSLLRLARNFEQYF.

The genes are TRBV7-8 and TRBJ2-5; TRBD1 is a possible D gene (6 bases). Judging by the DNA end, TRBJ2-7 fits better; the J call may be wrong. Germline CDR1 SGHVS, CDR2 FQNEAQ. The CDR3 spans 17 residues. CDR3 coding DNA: TGTGCCAGCAGCTTAAATAGGTTGGAACAGGGCTCCTACGAGCAGTACTTC. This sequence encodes CASSLNRLEQGSYEQYF.

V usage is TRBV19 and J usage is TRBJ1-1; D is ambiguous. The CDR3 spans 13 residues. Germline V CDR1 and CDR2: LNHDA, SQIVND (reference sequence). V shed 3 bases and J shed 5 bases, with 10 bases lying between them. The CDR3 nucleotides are TGTGCCAGTAGTATGACGTATTTGACTGAAGCTTTCTTT. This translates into CASSMTYLTEAFF.

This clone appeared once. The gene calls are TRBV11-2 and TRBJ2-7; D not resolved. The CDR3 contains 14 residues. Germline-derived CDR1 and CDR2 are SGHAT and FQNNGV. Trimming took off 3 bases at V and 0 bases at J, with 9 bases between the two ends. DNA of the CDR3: TGTGCCAGCAGCTTCGGATTCCCCTCCTACGAGCAGTACTTC. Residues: CASSFGFPSYEQYF. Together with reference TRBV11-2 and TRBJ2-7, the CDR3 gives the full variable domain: EAGVAQSPRYKIIEKRQSVAFWCNPISGHATLYWYQQILGQGPKLLIQFQNNGVVDDSQLPKDRFSAERLKGVDSTLKIQPAKLEDSAVYLCASSFGFPSYEQYFGPGTRLTVT.

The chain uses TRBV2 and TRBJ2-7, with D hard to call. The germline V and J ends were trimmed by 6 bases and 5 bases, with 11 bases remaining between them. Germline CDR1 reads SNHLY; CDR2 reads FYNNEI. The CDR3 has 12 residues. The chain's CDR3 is CASSFASNEQYF. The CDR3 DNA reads TGTGCCAGCAGCTTCGCGAGTAACGAGCAGTACTTC.

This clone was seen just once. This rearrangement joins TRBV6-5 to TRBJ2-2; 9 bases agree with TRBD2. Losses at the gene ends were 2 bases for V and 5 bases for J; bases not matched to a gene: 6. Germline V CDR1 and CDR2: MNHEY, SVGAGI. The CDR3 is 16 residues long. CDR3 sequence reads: CASSYGTSGFTGELFF. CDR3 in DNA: TGTGCCAGCAGTTACGGCACTAGCGGGTTTACCGGGGAGCTGTTTTTT.

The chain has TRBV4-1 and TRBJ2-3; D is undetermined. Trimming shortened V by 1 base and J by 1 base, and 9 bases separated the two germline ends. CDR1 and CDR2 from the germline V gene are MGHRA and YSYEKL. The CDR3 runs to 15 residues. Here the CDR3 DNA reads TGCGCCAGCAGCCAAGCTAAACGAGGCACAGATACGCAGTATTTT. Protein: CASSQAKRGTDTQYF.

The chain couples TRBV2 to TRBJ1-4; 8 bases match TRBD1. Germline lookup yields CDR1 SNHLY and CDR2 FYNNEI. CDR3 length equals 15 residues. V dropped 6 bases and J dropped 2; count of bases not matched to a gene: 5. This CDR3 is CASSLQGATNEKLFF. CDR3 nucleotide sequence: TGTGCCAGCAGCCTCCAGGGGGCCACTAATGAAAAACTGTTTTTT.

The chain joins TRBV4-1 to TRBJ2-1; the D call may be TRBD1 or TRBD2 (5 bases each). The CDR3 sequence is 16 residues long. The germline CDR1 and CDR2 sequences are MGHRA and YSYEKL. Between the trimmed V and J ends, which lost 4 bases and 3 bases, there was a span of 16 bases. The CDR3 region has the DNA TGCGCCAGCAGCCGCCTGGGGGTTTTTTTCTACAATGAGCAGTTCTTC. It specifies CASSRLGVFFYNEQFF.

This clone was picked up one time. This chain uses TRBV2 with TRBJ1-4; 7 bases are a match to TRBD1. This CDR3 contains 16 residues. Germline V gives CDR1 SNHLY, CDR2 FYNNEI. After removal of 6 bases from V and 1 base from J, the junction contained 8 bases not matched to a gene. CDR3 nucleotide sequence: TGTGCCAGCAGGGATGACAGGGTAGGAACTAATGAAAAACTGTTTTTT. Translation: CASRDDRVGTNEKLFF.

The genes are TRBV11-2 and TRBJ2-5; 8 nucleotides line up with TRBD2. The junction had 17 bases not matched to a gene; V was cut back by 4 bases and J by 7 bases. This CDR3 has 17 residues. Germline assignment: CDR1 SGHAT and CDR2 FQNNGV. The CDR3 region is CASSSHIPGGRGGTQYF. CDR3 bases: TGTGCCAGCAGCTCACATATTCCGGGAGGGCGAGGGGGGACCCAGTACTTC.

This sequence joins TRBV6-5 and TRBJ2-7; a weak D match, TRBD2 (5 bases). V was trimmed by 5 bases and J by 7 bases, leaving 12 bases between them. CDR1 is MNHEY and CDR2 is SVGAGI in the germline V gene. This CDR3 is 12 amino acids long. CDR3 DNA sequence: TGTGCCAGCAGTCAAACGGGATTAGAGCAGTACTTC. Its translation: CASSQTGLEQYF.

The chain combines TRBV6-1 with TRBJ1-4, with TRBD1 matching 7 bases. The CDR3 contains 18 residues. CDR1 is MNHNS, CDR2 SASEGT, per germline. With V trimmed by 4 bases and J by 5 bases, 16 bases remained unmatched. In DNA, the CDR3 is TGTGCCAGCAGTGCGGAGACAGGGCCGAGTTTTGGGAATGAAAAACTGTTTTTT. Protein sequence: CASSAETGPSFGNEKLFF.

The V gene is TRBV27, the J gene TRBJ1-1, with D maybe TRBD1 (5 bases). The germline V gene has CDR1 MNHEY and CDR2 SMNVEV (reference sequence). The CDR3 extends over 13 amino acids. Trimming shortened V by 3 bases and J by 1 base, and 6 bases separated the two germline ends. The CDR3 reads CASSLGPNTEAFF. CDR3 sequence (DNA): TGTGCCAGCAGTTTGGGGCCGAACACTGAAGCTTTCTTT.

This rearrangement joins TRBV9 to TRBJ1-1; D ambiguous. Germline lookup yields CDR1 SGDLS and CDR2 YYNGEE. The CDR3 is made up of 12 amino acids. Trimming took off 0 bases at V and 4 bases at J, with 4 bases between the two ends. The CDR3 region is CASSVVATEAFF. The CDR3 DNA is TGTGCCAGCAGCGTAGTTGCCACTGAAGCTTTCTTT. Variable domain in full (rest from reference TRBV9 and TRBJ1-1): DSGVTQTPKHLITATGQRVTLRCSPRSGDLSVYWYQQSLDQGLQFLIQYYNGEERAKGNILERFSAQQFPDLHSELNLSSLELGDSALYFCASSVVATEAFFGQGTRLTVV.

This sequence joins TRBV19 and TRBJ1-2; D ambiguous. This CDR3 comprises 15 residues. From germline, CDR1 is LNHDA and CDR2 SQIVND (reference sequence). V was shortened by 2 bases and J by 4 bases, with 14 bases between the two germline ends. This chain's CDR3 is CASSIIPTESYGYTF. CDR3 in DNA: TGTGCCAGTAGTATAATCCCCACGGAGTCCTATGGCTACACCTTC.

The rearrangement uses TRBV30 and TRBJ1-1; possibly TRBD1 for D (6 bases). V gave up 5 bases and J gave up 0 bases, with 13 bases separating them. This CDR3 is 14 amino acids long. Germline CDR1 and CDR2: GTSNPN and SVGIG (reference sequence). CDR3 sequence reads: CAWEVGGLNTEAFF. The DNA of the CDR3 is TGTGCCTGGGAGGTTGGGGGCCTGAACACTGAAGCTTTCTTT.

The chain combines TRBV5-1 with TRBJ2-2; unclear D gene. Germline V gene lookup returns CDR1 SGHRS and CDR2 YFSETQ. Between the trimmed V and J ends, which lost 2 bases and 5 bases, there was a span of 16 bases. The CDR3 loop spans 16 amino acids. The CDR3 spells CASSFPSLISTGELFF. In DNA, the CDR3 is TGCGCCAGCAGCTTTCCCAGCTTAATATCGACCGGGGAGCTGTTTTTT.

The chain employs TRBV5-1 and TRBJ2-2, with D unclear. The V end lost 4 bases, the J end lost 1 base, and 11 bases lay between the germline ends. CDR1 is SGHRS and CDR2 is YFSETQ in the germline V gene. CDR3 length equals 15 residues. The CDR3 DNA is TGCGCCAGCAGCCCAGGCATAGGGAACACCGGGGAGCTGTTTTTT. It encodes CASSPGIGNTGELFF. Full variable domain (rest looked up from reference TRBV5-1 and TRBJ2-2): KAGVTQTPRYLIKTRGQQVTLSCSPISGHRSVSWYQQTPGQGLQFLFEYFSETQRNKGNFPGRFSGRQFSNSRSEMNVSTLELGDSALYLCASSPGIGNTGELFFGEGSRLTVL.

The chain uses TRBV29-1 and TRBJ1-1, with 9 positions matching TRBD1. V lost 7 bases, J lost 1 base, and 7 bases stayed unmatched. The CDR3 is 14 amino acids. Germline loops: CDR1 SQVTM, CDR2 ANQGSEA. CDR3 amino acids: CSASGQGENTEAFF. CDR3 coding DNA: TGCAGCGCCTCGGGACAGGGAGAGAACACTGAAGCTTTCTTT.

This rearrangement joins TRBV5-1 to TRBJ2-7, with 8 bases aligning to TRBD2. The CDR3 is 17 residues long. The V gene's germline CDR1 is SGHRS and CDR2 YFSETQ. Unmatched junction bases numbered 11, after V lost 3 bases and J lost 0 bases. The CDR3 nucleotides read TGCGCCAGCAGCTCCGGGTCCTCACTAGCGGACTCCTACGAGCAGTACTTC. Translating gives CASSSGSSLADSYEQYF. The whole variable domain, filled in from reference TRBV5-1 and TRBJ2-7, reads KAGVTQTPRYLIKTRGQQVTLSCSPISGHRSVSWYQQTPGQGLQFLFEYFSETQRNKGNFPGRFSGRQFSNSRSEMNVSTLELGDSALYLCASSSGSSLADSYEQYFGPGTRLTVT.

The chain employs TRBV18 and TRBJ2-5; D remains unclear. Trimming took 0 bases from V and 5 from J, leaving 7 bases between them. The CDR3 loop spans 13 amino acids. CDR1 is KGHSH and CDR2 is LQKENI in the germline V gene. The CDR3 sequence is CASSPPSAETQYF. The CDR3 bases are TGTGCCAGCTCACCACCATCTGCGGAGACCCAGTACTTC.

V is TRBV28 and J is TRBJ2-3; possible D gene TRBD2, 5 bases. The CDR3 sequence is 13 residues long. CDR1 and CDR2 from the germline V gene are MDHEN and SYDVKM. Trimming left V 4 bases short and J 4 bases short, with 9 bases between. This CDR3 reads CASSYPLADTQYF. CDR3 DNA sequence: TGTGCCAGCAGTTACCCACTAGCAGATACGCAGTATTTT.